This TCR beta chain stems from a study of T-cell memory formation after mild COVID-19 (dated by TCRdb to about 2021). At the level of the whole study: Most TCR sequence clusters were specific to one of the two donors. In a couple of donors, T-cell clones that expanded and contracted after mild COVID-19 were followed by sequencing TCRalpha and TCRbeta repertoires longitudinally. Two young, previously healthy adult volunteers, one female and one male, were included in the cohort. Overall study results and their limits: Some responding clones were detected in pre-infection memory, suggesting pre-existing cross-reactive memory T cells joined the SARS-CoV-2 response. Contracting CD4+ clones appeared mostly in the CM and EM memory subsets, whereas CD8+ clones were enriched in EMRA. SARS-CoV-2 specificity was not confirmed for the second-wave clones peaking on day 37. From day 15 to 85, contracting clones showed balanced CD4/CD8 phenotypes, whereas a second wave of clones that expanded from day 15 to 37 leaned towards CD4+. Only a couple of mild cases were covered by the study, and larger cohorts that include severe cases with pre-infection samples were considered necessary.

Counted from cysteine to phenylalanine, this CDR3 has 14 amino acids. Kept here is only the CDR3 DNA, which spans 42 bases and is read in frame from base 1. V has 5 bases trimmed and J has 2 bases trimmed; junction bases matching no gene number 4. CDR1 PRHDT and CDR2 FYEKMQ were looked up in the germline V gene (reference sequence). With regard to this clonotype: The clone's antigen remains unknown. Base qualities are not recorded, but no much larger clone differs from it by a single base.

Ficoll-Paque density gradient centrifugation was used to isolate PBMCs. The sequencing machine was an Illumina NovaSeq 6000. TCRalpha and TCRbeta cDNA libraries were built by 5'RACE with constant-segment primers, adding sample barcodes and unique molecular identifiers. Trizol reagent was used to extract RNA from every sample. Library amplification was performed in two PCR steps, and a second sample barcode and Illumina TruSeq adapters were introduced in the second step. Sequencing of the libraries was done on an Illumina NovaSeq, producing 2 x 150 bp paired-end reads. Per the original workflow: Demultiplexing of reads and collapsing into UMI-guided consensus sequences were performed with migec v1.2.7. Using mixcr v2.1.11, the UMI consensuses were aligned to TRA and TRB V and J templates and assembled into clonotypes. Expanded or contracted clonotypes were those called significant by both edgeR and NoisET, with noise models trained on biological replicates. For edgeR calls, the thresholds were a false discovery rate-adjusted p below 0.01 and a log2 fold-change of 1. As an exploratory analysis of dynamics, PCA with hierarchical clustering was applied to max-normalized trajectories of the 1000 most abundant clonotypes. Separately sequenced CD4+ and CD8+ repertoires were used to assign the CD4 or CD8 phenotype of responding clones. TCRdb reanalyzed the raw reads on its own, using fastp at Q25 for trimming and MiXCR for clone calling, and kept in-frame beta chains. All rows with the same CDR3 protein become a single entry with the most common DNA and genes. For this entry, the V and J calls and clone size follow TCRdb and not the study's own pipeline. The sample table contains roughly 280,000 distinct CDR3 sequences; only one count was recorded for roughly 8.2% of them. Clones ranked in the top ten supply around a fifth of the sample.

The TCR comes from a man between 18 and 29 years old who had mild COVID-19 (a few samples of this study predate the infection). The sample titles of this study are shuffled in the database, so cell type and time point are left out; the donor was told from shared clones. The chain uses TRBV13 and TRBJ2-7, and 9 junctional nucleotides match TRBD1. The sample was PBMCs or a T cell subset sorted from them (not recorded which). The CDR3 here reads CASSVRQGAYEQYF. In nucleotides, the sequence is TGTGCCAGCAGCGTTAGACAGGGGGCCTACGAGCAGTACTTC. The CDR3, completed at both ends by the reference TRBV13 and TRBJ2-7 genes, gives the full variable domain AAGVIQSPRHLIKEKRETATLKCYPIPRHDTVYWYQQGPGQDPQFLISFYEKMQSDKGSIPDRFSAQQFSDYHSELNMSSLELGDSALYFCASSVRQGAYEQYFGPGTRLTVT.